The clone carrying this T cell receptor beta chain showed up many times. The data derive from a study of neoadjuvant anti-PD-1 for oral cavity cancer. Most tumor samples had 4 to 6 ug input DNA in two replicates. Sequencing used immunoSEQ multiplex PCR; TCRdb keeps in-frame clones, though not all of them. Of about 23,000 clones listed, 25% to 30% are singletons. CDR1 and CDR2 from the germline V gene are MGHRA and YSYEKL. CDR3 length: 20 amino acids. Trimming pared 1 base from V and 1 base from J, leaving 25 bases between. The time point here: after neoadjuvant nivolumab, at surgical resection. The chain uses TRBV4-1 and TRBJ1-1; D may be TRBD1 (6 bases). The TCR comes from a person between 35 and 79 years old with oral cavity squamous cell carcinoma. The sample was tumor tissue, taken after nivolumab (anti-PD-1) treatment. CDR3: CASSQGSGQHIVSRNTEAFF. DNA for the CDR3: TGCGCCAGCAGCCAAGGGTCAGGACAGCACATTGTTTCGAGGAACACTGAAGCTTTCTTT.